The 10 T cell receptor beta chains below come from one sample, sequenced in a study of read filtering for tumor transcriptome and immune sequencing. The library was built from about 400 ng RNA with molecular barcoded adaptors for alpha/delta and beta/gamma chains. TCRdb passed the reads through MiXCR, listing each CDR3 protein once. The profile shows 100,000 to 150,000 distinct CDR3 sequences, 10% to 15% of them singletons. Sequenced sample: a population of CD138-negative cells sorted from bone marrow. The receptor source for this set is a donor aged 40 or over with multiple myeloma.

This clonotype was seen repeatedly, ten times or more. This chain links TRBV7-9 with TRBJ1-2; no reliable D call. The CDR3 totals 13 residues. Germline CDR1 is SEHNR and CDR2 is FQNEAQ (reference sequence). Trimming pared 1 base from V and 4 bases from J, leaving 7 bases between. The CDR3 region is CASSLVTGYGYTF. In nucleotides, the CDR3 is TGTGCCAGCAGCTTAGTTACGGGCTATGGCTACACCTTC.

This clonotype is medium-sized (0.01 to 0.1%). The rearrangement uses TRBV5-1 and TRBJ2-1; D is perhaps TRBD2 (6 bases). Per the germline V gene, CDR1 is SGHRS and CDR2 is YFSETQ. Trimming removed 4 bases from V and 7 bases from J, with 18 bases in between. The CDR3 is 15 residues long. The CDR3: CASSPRDGSSNEQFF. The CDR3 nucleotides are TGCGCCAGCAGCCCGCGGGACGGAAGTTCAAATGAGCAGTTCTTC.

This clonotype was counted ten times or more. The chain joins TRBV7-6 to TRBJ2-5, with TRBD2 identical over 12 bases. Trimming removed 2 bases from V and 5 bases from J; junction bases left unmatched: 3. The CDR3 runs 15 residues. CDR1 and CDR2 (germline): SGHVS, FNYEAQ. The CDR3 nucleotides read TGTGCCAGCAGCTTAATAACTAGCGGGAGGGAGACCCAGTACTTC. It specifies CASSLITSGRETQYF.

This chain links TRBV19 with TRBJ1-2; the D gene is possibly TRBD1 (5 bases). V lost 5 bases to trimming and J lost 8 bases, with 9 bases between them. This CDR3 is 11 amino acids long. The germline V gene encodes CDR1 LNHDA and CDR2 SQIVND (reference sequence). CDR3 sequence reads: CASSPRQGYTF. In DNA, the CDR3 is TGTGCCAGTAGTCCCCGACAGGGCTACACCTTC. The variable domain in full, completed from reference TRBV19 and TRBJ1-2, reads DGGITQSPKYLFRKEGQNVTLSCEQNLNHDAMYWYRQDPGQGLRLIYYSQIVNDFQKGDIAEGYSVSREKKESFPLTVTSAQKNPTAFYLCASSPRQGYTFGSGTRLTVV.

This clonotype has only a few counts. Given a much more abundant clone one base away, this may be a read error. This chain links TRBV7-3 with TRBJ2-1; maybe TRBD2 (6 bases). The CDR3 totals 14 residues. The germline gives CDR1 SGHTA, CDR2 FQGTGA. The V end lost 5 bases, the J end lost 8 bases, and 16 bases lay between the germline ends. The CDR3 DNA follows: TGTGCCAGCAGCCCGGGACTGGGATACGATGAGCAGTTCTTC. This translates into CASSPGLGYDEQFF.

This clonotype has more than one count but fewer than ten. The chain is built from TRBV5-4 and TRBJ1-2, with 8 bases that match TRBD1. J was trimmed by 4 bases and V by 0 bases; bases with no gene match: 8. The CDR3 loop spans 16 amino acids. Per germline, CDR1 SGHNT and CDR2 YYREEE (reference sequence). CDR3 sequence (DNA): TGTGCCAGCAGCTTGGAACAGGGGGTAGTCGGCTATGGCTACACCTTC. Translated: CASSLEQGVVGYGYTF.

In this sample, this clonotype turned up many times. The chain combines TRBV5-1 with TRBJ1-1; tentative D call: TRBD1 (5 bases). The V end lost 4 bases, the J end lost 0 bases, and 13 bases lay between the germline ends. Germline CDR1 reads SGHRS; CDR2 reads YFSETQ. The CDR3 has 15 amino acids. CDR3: CASSNPGRMNTEAFF. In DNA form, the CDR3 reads TGCGCCAGCAGCAACCCGGGACGGATGAACACTGAAGCTTTCTTT.

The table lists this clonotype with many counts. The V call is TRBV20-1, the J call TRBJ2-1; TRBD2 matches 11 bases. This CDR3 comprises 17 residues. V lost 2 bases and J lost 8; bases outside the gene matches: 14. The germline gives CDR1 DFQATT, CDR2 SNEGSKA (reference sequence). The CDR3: CSARTDGSSGGIDEQFF. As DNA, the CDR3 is TGCAGTGCTAGAACGGATGGCTCTAGCGGGGGGATCGATGAGCAGTTCTTC.

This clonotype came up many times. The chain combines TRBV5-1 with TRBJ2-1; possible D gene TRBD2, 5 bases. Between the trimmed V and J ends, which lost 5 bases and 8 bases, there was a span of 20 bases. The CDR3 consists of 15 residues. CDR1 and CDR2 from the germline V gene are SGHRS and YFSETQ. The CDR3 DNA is TGCGCCAGCAGTTCCTCCGTAGCGAGTGTGGATGAGCAGTTCTTC. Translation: CASSSSVASVDEQFF.

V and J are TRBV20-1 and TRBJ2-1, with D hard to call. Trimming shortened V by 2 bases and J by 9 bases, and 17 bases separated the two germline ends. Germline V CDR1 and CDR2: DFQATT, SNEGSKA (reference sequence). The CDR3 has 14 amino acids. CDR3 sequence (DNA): TGCAGTGCTAGACCTCCCTTGGGGATCCCTGAGCAGTTCTTC. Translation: CSARPPLGIPEQFF.